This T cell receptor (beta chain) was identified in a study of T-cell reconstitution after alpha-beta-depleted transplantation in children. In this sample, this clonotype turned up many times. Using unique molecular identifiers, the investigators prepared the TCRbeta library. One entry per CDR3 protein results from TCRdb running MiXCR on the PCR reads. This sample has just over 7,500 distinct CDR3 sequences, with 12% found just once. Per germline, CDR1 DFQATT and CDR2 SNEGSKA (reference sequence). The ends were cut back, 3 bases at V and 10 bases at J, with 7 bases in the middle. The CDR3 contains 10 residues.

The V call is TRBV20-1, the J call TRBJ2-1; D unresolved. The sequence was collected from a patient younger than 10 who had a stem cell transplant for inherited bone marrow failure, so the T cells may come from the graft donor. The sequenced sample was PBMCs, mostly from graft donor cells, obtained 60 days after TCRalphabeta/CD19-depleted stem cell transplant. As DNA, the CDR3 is TGCAGTGCTAGCCCCGTGGAGCAGTTCTTC. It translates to CSASPVEQFF.